What follows describes a single TCR beta chain. The target antigen is unknown. This entry comes from a study of persistence of HIV-infected CD4 T cells. Background on the study: Donors had been on suppressive ART for a median of approximately eight years. The study's findings and limits: Degenerate expanded CDR3beta sequences were enriched among CMV- and Gag-responding cells.

The CDR3 runs 13 residues. CDR1 is SGHTA and CDR2 is FQGNSA in the germline V gene. Between the trimmed V and J ends, which lost 1 base and 2 bases, there was a span of 3 bases. Sequencing used immunoSEQ version 4 in survey mode. The data were produced by immunoSEQ multiplex PCR, yet TCRdb's version contains in-frame clones alone and is incomplete. Found here are around 47,000 clones, approximately 90% of them singletons; the top ten hold about 1.7%. Anti-CD3/anti-CD28 beads served as a nonspecific positive control stimulus. Sorting selected CD4+ T cells upregulating both CD40 ligand and CD69. Plasma HIV-1 RNA stayed below 50 copies/mL for at least 4 years.

This TCR was sampled from an adult man with HIV who was CMV-seropositive. The sample here was CD4+ T cells sorted from PBMCs after roughly 19-hour stimulation, taken from a patient who received antiretroviral therapy. The rearrangement uses TRBV7-2 and TRBJ1-5; D unclear. The CDR3 sequence is CASSLVGNQPQHF. The CDR3 region has the DNA TGTGCCAGCAGCTTAGTCGGCAATCAGCCCCAGCATTTT.